These 10 T cell receptor beta chains came from one sample sequenced in a study of B cell selection in AIRE deficiency. Method: immunoSEQ multiplex PCR; TCRdb's copy keeps in-frame clones and lacks some. The sample records over 20,000 clones, 95% to 98% being singletons. The sorted conventional CD4 T cells were gated as CD4+CD127+. Sequencing was carried out using conventional CD4+ T cells sorted from PBMCs. Source of these receptors: a human donor with AIRE deficiency.

V and J are TRBV19 and TRBJ2-6; D is uncertain. The V end was cut by 7 bases, the J end by 0 bases, with 10 bases between. Germline V gene data show CDR1 as LNHDA and CDR2 as SQIVND (reference sequence). The CDR3 contains 15 residues. The CDR3 region is CASTRLDSGANVLTF. DNA for the CDR3: TGTGCCAGTACTCGTTTGGACTCTGGGGCCAACGTCCTGACTTTC.

The CDR3 DNA sequence: TGTGCCAGCAGCTTCGGTCCACTGGGAACAGGGGTAGGCGCGGATGGCTACACCTTC. The encoded protein is CASSFGPLGTGVGADGYTF. The V gene is TRBV5-5, the J gene TRBJ1-2; 7 bases line up with TRBD1. CDR3 length: 19 residues. The germline V gene encodes CDR1 SGHKS and CDR2 YYEKEE (reference sequence). V was pared by 2 bases and J by 6 bases, with 22 bases of the junction left unmatched.

This clone came up once. The chain employs TRBV14 and TRBJ1-6, with D possibly being TRBD1 (6 bases). The V gene lost 4 bases and the J gene lost 3 bases, with 13 bases spanning the gap. Germline V lookup: CDR1 SGHDN, CDR2 FVKESK. This CDR3 region has 16 residues. The chain's CDR3 is CASSPGTNFYNSPLHF. In DNA form, the CDR3 reads TGTGCCAGCAGCCCCGGGACAAACTTCTATAATTCACCCCTCCACTTT.

The rearrangement uses TRBV11-2 and TRBJ2-7; 10 nucleotides align to TRBD2. The length of the CDR3 is 14 residues. V was pared by 5 bases and J by 4 bases, with 5 bases of the junction left unmatched. In germline, CDR1 is SGHAT, CDR2 FQNNGV. CDR3 DNA sequence: TGTGCCAGCAGCGAGACTAGCGGGCCATACGAGCAGTACTTC. As protein: CASSETSGPYEQYF.

The J gene is TRBJ1-4, the V gene TRBV19; D might be TRBD1 (6 bases). The V end lost 5 bases, the J end lost 7 bases, and 20 bases lay between the germline ends. The CDR3 totals 16 residues. Germline V gene data show CDR1 as LNHDA and CDR2 as SQIVND (reference sequence). CDR3 bases: TGTGCCAGTAGTCCCCGTACAGGGAGTGGGGCTGAAAAACTGTTTTTT. It specifies CASSPRTGSGAEKLFF. The full variable domain, with the rest looked up from reference TRBV19 and TRBJ1-4, is DGGITQSPKYLFRKEGQNVTLSCEQNLNHDAMYWYRQDPGQGLRLIYYSQIVNDFQKGDIAEGYSVSREKKESFPLTVTSAQKNPTAFYLCASSPRTGSGAEKLFFGSGTQLSVL.

The V gene is TRBV5-1, the J gene TRBJ2-1; 13 nucleotides agree with TRBD2. CDR1 SGHRS and CDR2 YFSETQ come from the germline V gene. This CDR3 region has 20 residues. The ends lost 4 bases at V and 4 bases at J; junction bases unmatched: 17. The CDR3 sequence: CASSPGQGWTSGRRYNEQFF. In DNA form, the CDR3 reads TGCGCCAGCAGCCCCGGACAGGGTTGGACTAGCGGGAGAAGGTACAATGAGCAGTTCTTC.

This chain links TRBV7-9 with TRBJ1-1, with 7 nucleotides matching TRBD1. J lost 4 bases, V lost 5 bases, and 7 bases had no gene match. CDR3 length equals 14 residues. Looked up from germline, CDR1 is SEHNR and CDR2 is FQNEAQ (reference sequence). The CDR3 coding sequence is TGTGCCAGCAGCAAACGACAGGGAATCACTGAAGCTTTCTTT. Protein sequence: CASSKRQGITEAFF.

The V call is TRBV21-1, the J call TRBJ2-1; the table's D call TRBD1 went unverified against the DNA. TRBV21-1 is a recognized pseudogene. There are 16 residues in the CDR3. CDR3 coding DNA: TGTGCCAGCAGCAAAGGGGACAGGGGCGACTACAATGAGCAGTTCTTC. As protein: CASSKGDRGDYNEQFF.

The rearrangement links TRBV18 to TRBJ2-3; TRBD2 matches 7 bases. CDR1 is KGHSH, CDR2 LQKENI, per germline. The CDR3 loop spans 15 amino acids. V lost 3 bases to trimming and J lost 5 bases; unmatched junction nucleotides: 8. The CDR3 region has the DNA TGTGCCAGCTCACCTGGACTAGTTCGGGGAGATACGCAGTATTTT. Its protein product is CASSPGLVRGDTQYF.

In nucleotides, the CDR3 is TGTGCCAGCAGTTTTTCCTCATCACCCCTCCACTTT. This sequence encodes CASSFSSSPLHF. The J gene is TRBJ1-6, the V gene TRBV28; no clear D gene. V was shortened by 3 bases and J by 10 bases, with 7 bases between the two germline ends. This CDR3 has 12 amino acids. Germline-derived CDR1 and CDR2 are MDHEN and SYDVKM.